This entry lists 29 T cell receptor beta chains sequenced from one sample in a study of blood T cell repertoires in COVID-19. The table came from immunoSEQ multiplex PCR; TCRdb's copy has only in-frame clones and leaves some out. The data hold about 100,000 clones, with around 83% observed a single time. Material: peripheral blood. The receptors were sampled from a man between 65 and 80 years old with acute or convalescent COVID-19.

The rearrangement joins TRBV18 to TRBJ1-4; D not resolved. This CDR3 region has 13 residues. The germline gives CDR1 KGHSH, CDR2 LQKENI. Trimming removed 2 bases from V and 8 bases from J, with 9 bases in between. CDR3 in DNA: TGTGCCAGCTCACCAACCGACGGGGAAAAACTGTTTTTT. It specifies CASSPTDGEKLFF.

This clone was seen just once. The chain employs TRBV7-2 and TRBJ1-2; D perhaps matches TRBD1 (5 bases). The CDR3 sequence is 13 residues long. Germline lookup yields CDR1 SGHTA and CDR2 FQGNSA. Between the trimmed V and J ends, which lost 3 bases and 1 base, there was a span of 6 bases. The CDR3 sequence: CASSFRDNYGYTF. The CDR3 DNA sequence: TGTGCCAGCAGCTTCAGGGATAACTATGGCTACACCTTC.

The chain couples TRBV7-9 to TRBJ1-4, with 9 bases lining up with TRBD1. Unmatched junction bases numbered 9, after V lost 5 bases and J lost 11 bases. Germline V gives CDR1 SEHNR, CDR2 FQNEAQ (reference sequence). The CDR3 spans 14 residues. CDR3 protein: CASSDDRGRGKLFF. The CDR3 coding sequence is TGTGCCAGCAGCGATGACAGGGGGAGAGGTAAACTGTTTTTT.

The chain combines TRBV10-2 with TRBJ2-3, with 12 bases lining up with TRBD2. Germline V CDR1 and CDR2: WSHSY, SAAADI. This CDR3 spans 17 amino acids. After removal of 8 bases from V and 1 base from J, the junction contained 10 bases not matched to a gene. CDR3 residues: CASQVLAGGRGTDTQYF. CDR3 in DNA: TGCGCCAGCCAAGTCCTAGCGGGGGGGCGGGGCACAGATACGCAGTATTTT.

This clone has more than one count but fewer than ten. This chain connects TRBV7-2 to TRBJ2-3; D may be TRBD2 (5 bases). The CDR3 runs 15 residues. V was pared by 4 bases and J by 4 bases, with 15 bases between. Germline values: CDR1 SGHTA, CDR2 FQGNSA. The CDR3 reads CASSSGFSDADTQYF. CDR3 coding DNA: TGTGCCAGCAGCTCCGGTTTTAGCGACGCAGATACGCAGTATTTT.

V usage is TRBV6-1 and J usage is TRBJ1-4; D ambiguous. This CDR3 region has 14 residues. Per the germline V gene, CDR1 is MNHNS and CDR2 is SASEGT. V lost 0 bases and J 8 bases, leaving 10 bases between the germline ends. DNA for the CDR3: TGTGCCAGCAGTGAAGCGCTCAGAACAGAAAAACTGTTTTTT. Its translation is CASSEALRTEKLFF.

The chain links TRBV7-2 to TRBJ2-5; tentatively, D is TRBD2 (5 bases). The CDR3 is 13 residues long. V was trimmed by 2 bases and J by 13 bases, leaving 17 bases between them. Germline values: CDR1 SGHTA, CDR2 FQGNSA. The CDR3 region is CASSLTLAAETYF. As DNA, the CDR3 is TGTGCCAGCAGCTTAACCCTAGCAGCCGAAACGTACTTC.

The chain links TRBV7-7 to TRBJ2-7; TRBD1 is a possible D gene (5 bases). CDR3 length equals 14 residues. CDR1 is SSHAT and CDR2 is FNYEAQ in the germline V gene (reference sequence). The V end lost 4 bases, the J end lost 1 base, and 11 bases lay between the germline ends. CDR3 protein: CASSYRQRSYEQYF. The CDR3 DNA reads as TGTGCCAGCAGCTACAGACAGAGATCCTACGAGCAGTACTTC.

The V and J genes are TRBV13 and TRBJ1-4; D is unclear. In germline, CDR1 is PRHDT, CDR2 FYEKMQ (reference sequence). The CDR3 contains 15 residues. Trimming shortened V by 2 bases and J by 3 bases, and 10 bases separated the two germline ends. CDR3 sequence reads: CASSLSGRANEKLFF. The CDR3 nucleotides are TGTGCCAGCAGCTTATCGGGGAGGGCTAATGAAAAACTGTTTTTT. The full variable domain, completed using reference TRBV13 and TRBJ1-4, is AAGVIQSPRHLIKEKRETATLKCYPIPRHDTVYWYQQGPGQDPQFLISFYEKMQSDKGSIPDRFSAQQFSDYHSELNMSSLELGDSALYFCASSLSGRANEKLFFGSGTQLSVL.

The CDR3 loop is CASSDLSRGGGNTEAFF. In DNA form, the CDR3 reads TGCGCCAGCAGTGATCTTTCGAGAGGGGGCGGGAACACTGAAGCTTTCTTT. The chain recombines TRBV10-2 with TRBJ1-1, with TRBD1 matching over 7 bases. Germline V gene lookup returns CDR1 WSHSY and CDR2 SAAADI. V was pared by 3 bases and J by 1 base, with 11 bases of the junction left unmatched. The CDR3 totals 17 residues.

The V and J genes are TRBV10-1 and TRBJ2-7; D is possibly TRBD1 (6 bases). Trimming took off 3 bases at V and 6 bases at J, with 9 bases between the two ends. Looked up from germline, CDR1 is WNHNN and CDR2 is SYGVQD (reference sequence). This CDR3 region has 12 residues. The CDR3 DNA reads as TGCGCCAGCAGTGAACAGGGCGGCGAGCAGTACTTC. Its translation is CASSEQGGEQYF.

This clone was counted only a few times. V usage is TRBV6-2 or TRBV6-3 and J usage is TRBJ1-1; 9 bases are shared with TRBD1. In germline, CDR1 is MNHEY, CDR2 SVGEGT. V gave up 3 bases and J gave up 1 base; unmatched junction bases: 6. This CDR3 is built from 16 residues. CDR3 bases: TGTGCCAGCAGTTATTCCGGGACAGGGCAGAACACTGAAGCTTTCTTT. Amino acid sequence: CASSYSGTGQNTEAFF.

The chain links TRBV11-1 to TRBJ2-2; weak D call: TRBD2 (5 bases). Trimming removed 5 bases at V and 5 bases at J, with 12 bases between. The CDR3 covers 14 residues. The germline CDR1 and CDR2 sequences are SGHAT and FQDESV (reference sequence). The CDR3 DNA is TGTGCCAGCAGCAAGTTTAGGGAGACCGGGGAGCTGTTTTTT. Its translation: CASSKFRETGELFF.

This chain joins TRBV6-5 and TRBJ1-3; 9 nucleotides agree with TRBD1. Germline CDR1 reads MNHEY; CDR2 reads SVGAGI. Unmatched junction bases numbered 5, after V lost 2 bases and J lost 6 bases. The CDR3 consists of 15 residues. CDR3 sequence reads: CASSYLGQGENTIYF. The CDR3 DNA follows: TGTGCCAGCAGTTACCTGGGACAGGGAGAAAACACCATATATTTT.

The chain links TRBV24-1 to TRBJ2-5, with D possibly being TRBD2 (6 bases). V shed 5 bases and J shed 1 base, with 13 bases lying between them. This CDR3 is built from 15 residues. Germline loops: CDR1 KGHDR, CDR2 SFDVKD. The CDR3 nucleotides are TGTGCCACCAGTGCTGGTACTAGCCCCCAAGAGACCCAGTACTTC. It yields the protein CATSAGTSPQETQYF.

This clone was recorded only once. The chain uses TRBV18 and TRBJ2-4, with D perhaps matching TRBD1 (6 bases). The germline V gene has CDR1 KGHSH and CDR2 LQKENI. With 3 bases removed from V and 3 bases from J, the gap between germline ends came to 9 bases. This CDR3 contains 14 residues. In DNA, the CDR3 is TGTGCCAGCTCACCCCAAGGGGGCAAAAACATTCAGTACTTC. It is translated as CASSPQGGKNIQYF.

The chain links TRBV9 to TRBJ1-1, with D unresolved. CDR1 SGDLS and CDR2 YYNGEE come from the germline V gene. The V gene lost 2 bases and the J gene lost 3 bases, with 11 bases spanning the gap. This CDR3 region has 14 residues. The CDR3 loop reads CASSVSPGDTEAFF. CDR3 nucleotides: TGTGCCAGCAGCGTGTCCCCCGGGGACACTGAAGCTTTCTTT.

This clone was observed a few times. This chain connects TRBV12-3 or TRBV12-4 to TRBJ1-2; D gene uncertain. The CDR3 is 13 amino acids. The ends were cut back, 6 bases at V and 4 bases at J, with 12 bases in the middle. The CDR3, as DNA: TGTGCCAGCAGACCACAGTCCCTCTATGGCTACACCTTC. Encoded protein: CASRPQSLYGYTF.

V gene TRBV5-5 combines with J gene TRBJ1-5; no firm D call. The CDR3 has 17 amino acids. Trimming took 4 bases from V and 5 from J, leaving 22 bases between them. CDR1 and CDR2 (germline): SGHKS, YYEKEE (reference sequence). The CDR3 loop is CASSPPGGGLKDQPQHF. The DNA for the CDR3 is TGTGCCAGCAGCCCTCCCGGTGGAGGGCTCAAGGATCAGCCCCAGCATTTT.

The chain employs TRBV19 and TRBJ1-4; TRBD1 agrees at 10 bases. V lost 8 bases and J lost 7; bases outside the gene matches: 10. From germline, CDR1 is LNHDA and CDR2 SQIVND (reference sequence). The CDR3 consists of 15 residues. In DNA form, the CDR3 reads TGTGCCAGTGCGGGACAGGGGCGTCGGGGTGAAAAACTGTTTTTT. Its translation: CASAGQGRRGEKLFF.

CDR3 nucleotide sequence: TGTGCCAGCAGCCAAGACAGCGGGGGGGCCAGAGAGACCCAGTACTTC. It yields the protein CASSQDSGGARETQYF. The chain is built from TRBV3-1 (or the pseudogene TRBV3-2) and TRBJ2-5; TRBD2 aligns across 10 bases. Trimming at V came to 0 bases and at J to 4 bases, leaving 5 bases not matched to a gene. From germline, CDR1 is LGHDT and CDR2 YNNKEL (reference sequence). This CDR3 region has 16 residues.

CDR3 sequence: CASSDYYQGEQFF. The CDR3 DNA reads TGTGCCAGCAGTGACTACTATCAAGGTGAGCAGTTCTTC. The V and J genes are TRBV6-2 or TRBV6-3 and TRBJ2-1; a possible D gene is TRBD2 (5 bases). V gave up 5 bases and J gave up 9 bases, with 14 bases separating them. CDR3 length: 13 amino acids. Germline V gene lookup returns CDR1 MNHEY and CDR2 SVGEGT.

This clone was detected only a few times. The V and J genes are TRBV25-1 and TRBJ1-2; D is unclear. The CDR3 spans 14 residues. Germline V gene lookup returns CDR1 MGHDK and CDR2 SYGVNS. The ends were cut back, 1 base at V and 6 bases at J, with 12 bases in the middle. CDR3 protein: CASSESPGLNGYTF. The CDR3 DNA follows: TGTGCCAGCAGTGAATCCCCTGGACTAAATGGCTACACCTTC.

The chain links TRBV2 to TRBJ2-1; weak D call: TRBD2 (5 bases). This CDR3 is built from 14 residues. Trimming pared 7 bases from V and 7 bases from J, leaving 17 bases between. Germline V gives CDR1 SNHLY, CDR2 FYNNEI. The CDR3 sequence: CASKGRVLGNEQFF. The CDR3, as DNA: TGTGCCAGCAAAGGGAGAGTATTGGGTAATGAGCAGTTCTTC.

The CDR3 DNA reads as TGTGCCAGTAGATCGGCCGGGACACCCACTGGGCCCCAGCATTTT. Encoded protein: CASRSAGTPTGPQHF. The rearrangement links TRBV19 to TRBJ1-5; weak D call: TRBD1 (6 bases). The germline V gene has CDR1 LNHDA and CDR2 SQIVND (reference sequence). Trimming pared 6 bases from V and 9 bases from J, leaving 21 bases between. The CDR3 sequence is 15 residues long.

The chain employs TRBV13 and TRBJ2-1, with D unclear. The CDR3 has 12 amino acids. The V gene's germline CDR1 is PRHDT and CDR2 FYEKMQ (reference sequence). Trimming cost V 1 base and J 6 bases, with 4 bases left between them. The CDR3 protein is CASSLVRNEQFF. Written as DNA, the CDR3 is TGTGCCAGCAGCTTAGTCCGCAATGAGCAGTTCTTC.

The table lists this clone with a few counts. The V and J genes are TRBV4-1 and TRBJ2-6, with 8 bases fitting TRBD1. The CDR3 runs 18 residues. The ends lost 3 bases at V and 0 bases at J; junction bases unmatched: 7. Looked up from germline, CDR1 is MGHRA and CDR2 is YSYEKL. CDR3: CASSHQGAGDSGANVLTF. The CDR3 DNA sequence: TGCGCCAGCAGCCACCAGGGGGCTGGAGACTCTGGGGCCAACGTCCTGACTTTC.

V usage is TRBV19 and J usage is TRBJ1-4; unclear D gene. V gave up 6 bases and J gave up 6 bases, with 11 bases separating them. The CDR3 runs 13 residues. Germline V gene lookup returns CDR1 LNHDA and CDR2 SQIVND (reference sequence). The CDR3 coding sequence is TGTGCCAGTAGAATGGGAGGAGATGAAAAACTGTTTTTT. Its translation: CASRMGGDEKLFF.

The V and J genes are TRBV5-1 and TRBJ1-1, with 7 positions matching TRBD1. The CDR3 runs 15 residues. Germline V gene data show CDR1 as SGHRS and CDR2 as YFSETQ. J gave up 4 bases and V 3 bases, and 9 bases lay outside the gene matches. The DNA for the CDR3 is TGCGCCAGCAGCTCCGTGACAGGGTCGGGCACTGAAGCTTTCTTT. Translation gives CASSSVTGSGTEAFF.